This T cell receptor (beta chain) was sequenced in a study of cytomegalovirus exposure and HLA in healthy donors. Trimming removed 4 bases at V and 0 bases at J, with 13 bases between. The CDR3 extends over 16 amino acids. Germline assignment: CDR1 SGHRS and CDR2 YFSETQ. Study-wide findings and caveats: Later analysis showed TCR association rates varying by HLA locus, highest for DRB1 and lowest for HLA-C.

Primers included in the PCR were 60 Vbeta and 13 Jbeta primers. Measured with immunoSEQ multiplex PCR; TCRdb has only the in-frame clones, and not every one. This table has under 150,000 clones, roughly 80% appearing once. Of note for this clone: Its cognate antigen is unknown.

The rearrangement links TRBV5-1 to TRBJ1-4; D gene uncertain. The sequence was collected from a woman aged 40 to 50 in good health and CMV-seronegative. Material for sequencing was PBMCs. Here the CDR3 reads CASSAGWMATNEKLFF. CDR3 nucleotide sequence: TGCGCCAGCAGCGCAGGCTGGATGGCAACTAATGAAAAACTGTTTTTT.